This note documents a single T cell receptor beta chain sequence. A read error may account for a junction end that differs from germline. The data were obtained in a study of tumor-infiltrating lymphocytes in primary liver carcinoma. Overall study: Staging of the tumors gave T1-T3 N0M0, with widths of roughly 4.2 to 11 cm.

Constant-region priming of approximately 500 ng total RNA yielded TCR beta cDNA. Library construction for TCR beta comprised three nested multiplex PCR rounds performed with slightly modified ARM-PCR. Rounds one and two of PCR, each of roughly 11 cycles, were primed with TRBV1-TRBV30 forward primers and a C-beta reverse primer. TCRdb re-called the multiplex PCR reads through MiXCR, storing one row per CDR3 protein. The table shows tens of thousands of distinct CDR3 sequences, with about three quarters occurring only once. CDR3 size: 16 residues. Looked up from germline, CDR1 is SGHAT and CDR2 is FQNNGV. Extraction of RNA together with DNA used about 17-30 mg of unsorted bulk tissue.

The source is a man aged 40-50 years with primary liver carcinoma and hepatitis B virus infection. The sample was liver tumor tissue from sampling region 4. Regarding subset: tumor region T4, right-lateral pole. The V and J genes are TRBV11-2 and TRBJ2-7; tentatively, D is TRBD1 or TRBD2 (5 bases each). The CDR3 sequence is CAGSFIEGTIHNEQYF. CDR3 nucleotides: TGTGCCGGCAGCTTCATAGAGGGGACCATACATAACGAGCAGTACTTC.